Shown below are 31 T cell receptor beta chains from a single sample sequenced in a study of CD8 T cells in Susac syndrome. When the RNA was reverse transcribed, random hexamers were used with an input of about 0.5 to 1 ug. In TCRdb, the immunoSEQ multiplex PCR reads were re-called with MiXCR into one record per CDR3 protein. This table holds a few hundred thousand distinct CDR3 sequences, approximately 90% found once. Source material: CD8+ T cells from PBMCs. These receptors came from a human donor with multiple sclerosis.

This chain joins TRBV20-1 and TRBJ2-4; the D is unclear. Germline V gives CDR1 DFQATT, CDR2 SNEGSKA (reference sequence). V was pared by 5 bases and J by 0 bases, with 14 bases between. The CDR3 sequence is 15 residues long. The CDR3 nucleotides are TGCAGTGCTGACGAATTAACACTAGCCAAAAACATTCAGTACTTC. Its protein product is CSADELTLAKNIQYF.

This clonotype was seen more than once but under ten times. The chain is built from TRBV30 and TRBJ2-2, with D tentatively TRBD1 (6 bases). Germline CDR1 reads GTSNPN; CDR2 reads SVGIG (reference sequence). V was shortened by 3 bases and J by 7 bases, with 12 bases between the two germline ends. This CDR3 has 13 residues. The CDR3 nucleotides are TGTGCCTGGAGGTGGGGGCTTGGCGGGGAGCTGTTTTTT. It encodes CAWRWGLGGELFF.

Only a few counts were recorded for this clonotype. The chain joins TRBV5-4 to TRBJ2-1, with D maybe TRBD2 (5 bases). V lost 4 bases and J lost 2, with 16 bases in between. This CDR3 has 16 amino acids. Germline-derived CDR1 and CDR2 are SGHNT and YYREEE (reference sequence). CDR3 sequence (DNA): TGTGCCAGCAGCCTCGGAGGTTTTTTGACCTACAATGAGCAGTTCTTC. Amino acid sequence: CASSLGGFLTYNEQFF.

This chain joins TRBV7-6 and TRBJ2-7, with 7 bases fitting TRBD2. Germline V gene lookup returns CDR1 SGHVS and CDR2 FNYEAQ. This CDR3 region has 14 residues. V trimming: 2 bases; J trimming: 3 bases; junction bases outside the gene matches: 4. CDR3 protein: CASSLRRGGYEQYF. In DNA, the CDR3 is TGTGCCAGCAGCTTACGGCGCGGGGGCTACGAGCAGTACTTC. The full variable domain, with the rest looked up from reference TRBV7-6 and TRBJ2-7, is GAGVSQSPRYKVTKRGQDVALRCDPISGHVSLYWYRQALGQGPEFLTYFNYEAQQDKSGLPNDRFSAERPEGSISTLTIQRTEQRDSAMYRCASSLRRGGYEQYFGPGTRLTVT.

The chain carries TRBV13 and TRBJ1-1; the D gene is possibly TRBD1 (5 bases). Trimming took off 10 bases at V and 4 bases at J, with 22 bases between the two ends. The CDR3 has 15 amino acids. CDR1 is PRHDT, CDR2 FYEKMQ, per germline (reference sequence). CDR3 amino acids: CATNEDKSRITEAFF. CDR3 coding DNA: TGTGCCACAAATGAGGACAAATCTAGGATCACTGAAGCTTTCTTT.

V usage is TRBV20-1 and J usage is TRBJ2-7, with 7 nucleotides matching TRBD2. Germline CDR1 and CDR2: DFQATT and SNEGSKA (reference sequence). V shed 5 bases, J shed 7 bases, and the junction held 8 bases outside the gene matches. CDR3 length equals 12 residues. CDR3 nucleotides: TGCAGTGCTCGGGACTACTTTAATGAGCAGTACTTC. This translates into CSARDYFNEQYF.

This chain's CDR3 is CASSPPLGTEAFF. In DNA, the CDR3 is TGTGCCAGCAGCCCCCCTCTGGGTACCGAAGCTTTCTTT. The chain is built from TRBV7-9 and TRBJ1-1; D unresolved. The CDR3 sequence is 13 residues long. Germline V CDR1 and CDR2: SEHNR, FQNEAQ (reference sequence). Trimming took off 5 bases at V and 8 bases at J, with 15 bases between the two ends. Using reference TRBV7-9 and TRBJ1-1 for the parts outside the CDR3, the full variable domain is DTGVSQNPRHKITKRGQNVTFRCDPISEHNRLYWYRQTLGQGPEFLTYFQNEAQLEKSRLLSDRFSAERPKGSFSTLEIQRTEQGDSAMYLCASSPPLGTEAFFGQGTRLTVV.

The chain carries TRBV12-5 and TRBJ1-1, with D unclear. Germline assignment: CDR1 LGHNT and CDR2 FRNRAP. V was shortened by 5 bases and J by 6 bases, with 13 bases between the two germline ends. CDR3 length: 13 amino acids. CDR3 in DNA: TGTGCTAGTGGTGGCCGAGACGGGGCTGAAGCTTTCTTT. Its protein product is CASGGRDGAEAFF.

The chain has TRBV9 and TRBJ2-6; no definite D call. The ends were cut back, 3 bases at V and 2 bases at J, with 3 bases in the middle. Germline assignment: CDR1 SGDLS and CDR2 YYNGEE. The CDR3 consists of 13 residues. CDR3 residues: CASSGTGANVLTF. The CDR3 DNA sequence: TGTGCCAGCAGCGGGACTGGGGCCAACGTCCTGACTTTC.

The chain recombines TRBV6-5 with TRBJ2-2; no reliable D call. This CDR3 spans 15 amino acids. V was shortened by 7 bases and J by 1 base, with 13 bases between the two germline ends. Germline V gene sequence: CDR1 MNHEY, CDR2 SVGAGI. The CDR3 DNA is TGTGCCAGCACTTTGTCTTGGGGGAACACCGGGGAGCTGTTTTTT. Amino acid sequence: CASTLSWGNTGELFF.

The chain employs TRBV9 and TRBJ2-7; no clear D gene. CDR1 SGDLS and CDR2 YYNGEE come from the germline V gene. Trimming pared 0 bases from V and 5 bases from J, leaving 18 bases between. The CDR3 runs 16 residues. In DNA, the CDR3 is TGTGCCAGCAGCGTAGCTCTTGGATCGAGCGACAACGAGCAGTACTTC. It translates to CASSVALGSSDNEQYF.

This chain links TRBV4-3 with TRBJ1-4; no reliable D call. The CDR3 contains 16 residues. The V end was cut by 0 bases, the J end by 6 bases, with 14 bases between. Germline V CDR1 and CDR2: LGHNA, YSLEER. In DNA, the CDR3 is TGCGCCAGCAGCCAAGATCGTGGTTTCGGGGATGAAAAACTGTTTTTT. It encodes CASSQDRGFGDEKLFF.

The CDR3 region is CASTAGPSHSEQFF. Here the CDR3 DNA reads TGTGCCAGCACGGCAGGGCCTTCCCACAGTGAGCAGTTCTTC. The chain couples TRBV7-8 to TRBJ2-1; tentative D call: TRBD1 (5 bases). Germline V gives CDR1 SGHVS, CDR2 FQNEAQ. The CDR3 is 14 residues long. The V and J ends lost 7 bases and 9 bases respectively, with 19 bases between them.

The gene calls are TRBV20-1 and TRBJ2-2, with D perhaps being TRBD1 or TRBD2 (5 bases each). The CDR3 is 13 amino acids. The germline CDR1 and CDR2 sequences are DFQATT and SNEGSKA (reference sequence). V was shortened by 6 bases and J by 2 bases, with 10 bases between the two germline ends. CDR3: CSAMGPNTGELFF. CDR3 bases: TGCAGTGCCATGGGACCTAACACCGGGGAGCTGTTTTTT.

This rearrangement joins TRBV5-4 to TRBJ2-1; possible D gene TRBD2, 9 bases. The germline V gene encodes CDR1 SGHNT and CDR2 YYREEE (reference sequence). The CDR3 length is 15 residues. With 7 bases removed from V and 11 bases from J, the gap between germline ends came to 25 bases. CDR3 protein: CASGDRMVAGVQQFF. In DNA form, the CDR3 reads TGTGCCAGCGGGGACAGGATGGTAGCGGGAGTGCAGCAGTTCTTC.

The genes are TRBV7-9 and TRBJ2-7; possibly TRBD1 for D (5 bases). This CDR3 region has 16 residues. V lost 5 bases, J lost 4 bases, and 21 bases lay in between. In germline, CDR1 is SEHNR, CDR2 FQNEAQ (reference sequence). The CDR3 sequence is CASSPQSPDTLYEQYF. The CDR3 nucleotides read TGTGCCAGCAGCCCACAATCTCCGGACACCTTATACGAGCAGTACTTC.

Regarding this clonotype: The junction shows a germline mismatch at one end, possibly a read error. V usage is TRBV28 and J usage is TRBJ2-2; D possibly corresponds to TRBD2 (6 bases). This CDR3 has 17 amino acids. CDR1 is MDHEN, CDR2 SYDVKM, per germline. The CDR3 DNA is TGTGCCAGCAGTTCGCCAGGATCGGAGGGTTACACCGGGGAGCCGTTTTTT. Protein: CASSSPGSEGYTGEPFF.

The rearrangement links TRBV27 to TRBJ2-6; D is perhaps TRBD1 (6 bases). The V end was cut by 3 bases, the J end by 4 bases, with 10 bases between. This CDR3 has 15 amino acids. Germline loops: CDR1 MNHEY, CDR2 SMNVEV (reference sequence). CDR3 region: CASSFGTRGANVLTF. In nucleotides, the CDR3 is TGTGCCAGCAGTTTTGGGACAAGGGGGGCCAACGTCCTGACTTTC. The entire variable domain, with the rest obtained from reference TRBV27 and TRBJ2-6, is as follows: EAQVTQNPRYLITVTGKKLTVTCSQNMNHEYMSWYRQDPGLGLRQIYYSMNVEVTDKGDVPEGYKVSRKEKRNFPLILESPSPNQTSLYFCASSFGTRGANVLTFGAGSRLTVL.

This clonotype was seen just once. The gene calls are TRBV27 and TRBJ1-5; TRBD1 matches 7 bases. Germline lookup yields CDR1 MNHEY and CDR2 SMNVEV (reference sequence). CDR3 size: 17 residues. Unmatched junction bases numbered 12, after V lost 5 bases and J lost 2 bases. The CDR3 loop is CASSEQQGFLGNQPQHF. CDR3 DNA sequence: TGTGCCAGCAGTGAGCAACAGGGGTTCCTTGGCAATCAGCCCCAGCATTTT.

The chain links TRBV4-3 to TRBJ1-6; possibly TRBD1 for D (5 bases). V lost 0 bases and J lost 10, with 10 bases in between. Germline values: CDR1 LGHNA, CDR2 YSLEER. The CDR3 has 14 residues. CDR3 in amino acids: CASSQDFRGSPLHF. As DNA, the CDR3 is TGCGCCAGCAGCCAAGATTTTAGGGGCTCACCCCTCCACTTT.

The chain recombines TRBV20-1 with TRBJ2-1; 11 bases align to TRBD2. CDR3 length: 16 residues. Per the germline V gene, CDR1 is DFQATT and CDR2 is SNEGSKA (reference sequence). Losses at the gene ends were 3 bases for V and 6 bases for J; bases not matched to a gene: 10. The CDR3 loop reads CSAREQTSGISNEQFF. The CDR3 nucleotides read TGCAGTGCTAGGGAGCAGACTAGCGGGATTAGCAATGAGCAGTTCTTC.

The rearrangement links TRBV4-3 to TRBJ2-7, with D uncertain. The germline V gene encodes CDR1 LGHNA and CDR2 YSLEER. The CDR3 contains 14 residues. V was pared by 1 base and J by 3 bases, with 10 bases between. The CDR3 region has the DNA TGCGCCAGCAGCCAAGCCCCGGACGGCTACGAGCAGTACTTC. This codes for CASSQAPDGYEQYF.

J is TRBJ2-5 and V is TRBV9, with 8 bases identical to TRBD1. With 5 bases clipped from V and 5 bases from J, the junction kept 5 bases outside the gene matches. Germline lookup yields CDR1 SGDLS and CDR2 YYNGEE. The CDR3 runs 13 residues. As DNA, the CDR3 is TGTGCCAGCAGAGAGGACAGGGACGAGACCCAGTACTTC. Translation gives CASREDRDETQYF.

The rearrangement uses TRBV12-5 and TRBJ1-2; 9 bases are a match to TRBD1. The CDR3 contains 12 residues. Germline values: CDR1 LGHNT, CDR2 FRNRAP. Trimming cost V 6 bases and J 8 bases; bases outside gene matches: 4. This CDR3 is CASGDRGSGYTF. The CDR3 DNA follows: TGTGCTAGTGGAGACAGGGGGTCGGGCTACACCTTC. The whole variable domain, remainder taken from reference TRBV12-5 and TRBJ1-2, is DARVTQTPRHKVTEMGQEVTMRCQPILGHNTVFWYRQTMMQGLELLAYFRNRAPLDDSGMPKDRFSAEMPDATLATLKIQPSEPRDSAVYFCASGDRGSGYTFGSGTRLTVV.

CDR3 sequence reads: CASSYPGSDTYNEQFF. The CDR3 coding sequence is TGTGCCAGCAGTTACCCGGGATCCGACACCTACAATGAGCAGTTCTTC. The chain links TRBV6-6 to TRBJ2-1; tentatively, D is TRBD2 (5 bases). The CDR3 has 16 residues. V shed 2 bases and J shed 2 bases, with 13 bases lying between them. Germline loops: CDR1 MNHNY, CDR2 SVGAGI (reference sequence).

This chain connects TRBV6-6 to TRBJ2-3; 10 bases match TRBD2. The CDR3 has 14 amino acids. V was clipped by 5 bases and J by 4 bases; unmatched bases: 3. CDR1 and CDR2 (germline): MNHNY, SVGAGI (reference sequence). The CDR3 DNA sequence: TGTGCCAGCAGTCCCCTAGCGGGAGCAGATACGCAGTATTTT. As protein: CASSPLAGADTQYF.

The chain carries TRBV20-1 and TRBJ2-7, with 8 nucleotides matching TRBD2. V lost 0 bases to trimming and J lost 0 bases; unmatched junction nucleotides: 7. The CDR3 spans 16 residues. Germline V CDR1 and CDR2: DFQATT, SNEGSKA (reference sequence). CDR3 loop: CSARDRSGAPSYEQYF. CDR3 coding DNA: TGCAGTGCTAGAGATCGTAGCGGGGCCCCCTCCTACGAGCAGTACTTC.

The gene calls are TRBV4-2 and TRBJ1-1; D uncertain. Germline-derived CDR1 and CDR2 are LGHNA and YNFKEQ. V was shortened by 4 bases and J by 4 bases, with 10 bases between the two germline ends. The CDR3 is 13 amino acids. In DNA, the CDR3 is TGTGCCAGCAGCCCCACCGTGGGCACTGAAGCTTTCTTT. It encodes CASSPTVGTEAFF.

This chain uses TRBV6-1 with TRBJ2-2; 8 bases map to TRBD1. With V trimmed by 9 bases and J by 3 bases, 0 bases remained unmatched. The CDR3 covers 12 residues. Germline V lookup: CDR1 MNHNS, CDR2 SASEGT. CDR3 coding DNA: TGTGCCAGACAGGGGGACACCGGGGAGCTGTTTTTT. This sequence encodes CARQGDTGELFF.

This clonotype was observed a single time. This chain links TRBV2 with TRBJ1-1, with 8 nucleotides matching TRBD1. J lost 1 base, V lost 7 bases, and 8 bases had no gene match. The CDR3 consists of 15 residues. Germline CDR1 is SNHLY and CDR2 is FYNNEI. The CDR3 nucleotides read TGTGCCAGCATTGGACAGGGCAGTAGGAACACTGAAGCTTTCTTT. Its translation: CASIGQGSRNTEAFF.

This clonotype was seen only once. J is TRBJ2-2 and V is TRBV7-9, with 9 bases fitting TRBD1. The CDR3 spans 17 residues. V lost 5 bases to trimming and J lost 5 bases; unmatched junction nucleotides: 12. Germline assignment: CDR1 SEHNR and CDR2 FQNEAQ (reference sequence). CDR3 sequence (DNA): TGTGCCAGCAGCACCACTACAGGGGGCGTCGGAACCGGGGAGCTGTTTTTT. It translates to CASSTTTGGVGTGELFF.